Below are 17 T cell receptor beta chains sequenced from a single sample in a study of control samples from healthy donors and cancer patients (TCRdb year 2020). Receptor amplification or capture employed the immunoSEQ multiplex PCR assay. The source is immuneACCESS, and TCRdb retained only in-frame sequences with V and J called. Part of the clones is not carried over; for the studies checked, unresolved V genes explain less than half of this, and the remainder is unexplained. The sample table shows over 150,000 clones, and 96% are seen once. The ten largest clones capture 0.95% to 1.1% of the sample. The material sequenced was blood. Source of these receptors: a woman aged 25 to 45 in good health.

The gene calls are TRBV28 and TRBJ2-5, with D unclear. The CDR3 consists of 14 residues. CDR1 is MDHEN and CDR2 is SYDVKM in the germline V gene. Trimming stripped 2 bases from V and 2 bases from J, with 9 bases between. The CDR3 sequence is CASSLRHSQETQYF. The CDR3 DNA follows: TGTGCCAGCAGTTTACGCCACTCACAAGAGACCCAGTACTTC.

The chain is built from TRBV7-9 and TRBJ1-2; perhaps TRBD1 as D (6 bases). CDR1 is SEHNR and CDR2 is FQNEAQ in the germline V gene (reference sequence). The CDR3 contains 15 residues. V gave up 4 bases and J gave up 2 bases, with 14 bases separating them. In nucleotides, the CDR3 is TGTGCCAGCAGCTCGGGGGCCGGAGTCAACTATGGCTACACCTTC. Residues: CASSSGAGVNYGYTF. Together with reference TRBV7-9 and TRBJ1-2, the CDR3 gives the full variable domain: DTGVSQNPRHKITKRGQNVTFRCDPISEHNRLYWYRQTLGQGPEFLTYFQNEAQLEKSRLLSDRFSAERPKGSFSTLEIQRTEQGDSAMYLCASSSGAGVNYGYTFGSGTRLTVV.

The chain combines TRBV6-1 with TRBJ1-5, with no clear D. Germline V lookup: CDR1 MNHNS, CDR2 SASEGT. V was clipped by 2 bases and J by 0 bases, with 8 bases between them. The CDR3 sequence is 15 residues long. As DNA, the CDR3 is TGTGCCAGCAGTGAATGGTCAGTTAGCAATCAGCCCCAGCATTTT. This gives the protein CASSEWSVSNQPQHF.

The rearrangement uses TRBV28 and TRBJ2-1; D is perhaps TRBD1 (6 bases). The V and J ends lost 4 bases and 4 bases respectively, with 11 bases between them. CDR1 and CDR2 (germline): MDHEN, SYDVKM. The CDR3 extends over 14 amino acids. The DNA for the CDR3 is TGTGCCAGCAGTTCCGGGACATCTTACAATGAGCAGTTCTTC. Translated: CASSSGTSYNEQFF.

V is TRBV12-3 or TRBV12-4 and J is TRBJ1-2; D may be TRBD1 (6 bases). The CDR3 runs to 13 residues. The V and J ends lost 5 bases and 4 bases respectively, with 11 bases between them. CDR3 DNA sequence: TGTGCCAGCAGTACAACAGGGTCCTATGGCTACACCTTC. Its translation is CASSTTGSYGYTF.

V is TRBV3-1 (or the pseudogene TRBV3-2) and J is TRBJ1-5; TRBD1 aligns across 9 bases. Germline V gene sequence: CDR1 LGHDT, CDR2 YNNKEL (reference sequence). Trimming took 4 bases from V and 2 from J; bases not matched to a gene: 3. This CDR3 contains 15 residues. The CDR3 loop reads CASSRGQGGNQPQHF. As DNA, the CDR3 is TGTGCCAGCAGCCGGGGACAGGGAGGCAATCAGCCCCAGCATTTT.

This rearrangement joins TRBV9 to TRBJ1-1; TRBD1 aligns across 7 bases. V was clipped by 3 bases and J by 4 bases; unmatched bases: 6. The CDR3 is 14 amino acids. The V gene's germline CDR1 is SGDLS and CDR2 YYNGEE. The DNA for the CDR3 is TGTGCCAGCAGCGCCAGACAGGGTGGCACTGAAGCTTTCTTT. Translation gives CASSARQGGTEAFF.

J is TRBJ2-1 and V is TRBV10-3, with D unclear. Germline V gene data show CDR1 as ENHRY and CDR2 as SYGVKD. The V end was cut by 1 base, the J end by 9 bases, with 19 bases between. The CDR3 contains 16 residues. CDR3 sequence (DNA): TGTGCCATCAGTGAGTTTGGAAGCCCCAACAAGGTTGAGCAGTTCTTC. Its translation: CAISEFGSPNKVEQFF.

This chain connects TRBV10-3 to TRBJ2-5, with 7 bases that match TRBD2. V was clipped by 3 bases and J by 2 bases; unmatched bases: 6. CDR3 length: 15 amino acids. The germline CDR1 and CDR2 sequences are ENHRY and SYGVKD. The CDR3 bases are TGTGCCATCAGTGAAAGTCTGGGGGGGCAAGAGACCCAGTACTTC. It translates to CAISESLGGQETQYF.

The gene calls are TRBV6-5 and TRBJ1-1; maybe TRBD1 (5 bases). The CDR3 has 13 residues. V dropped 6 bases and J dropped 3 bases, with 11 bases sitting between them. Germline V gene sequence: CDR1 MNHEY, CDR2 SVGAGI. The CDR3 protein is CASRTGGYTEAFF. The CDR3, as DNA: TGTGCCAGCAGAACGGGGGGATACACTGAAGCTTTCTTT.

The chain uses TRBV6-1 and TRBJ2-2; possible D gene TRBD2, 6 bases. CDR1 is MNHNS, CDR2 SASEGT, per germline. V was pared by 2 bases and J by 4 bases, with 11 bases between. The CDR3 contains 15 residues. Written as DNA, the CDR3 is TGTGCCAGCAGTGAAATCGGGGGAGGCACCGGGGAGCTGTTTTTT. Residues: CASSEIGGGTGELFF.

This rearrangement joins TRBV30 to TRBJ2-1, with 15 positions matching TRBD2. V trimming: 3 bases; J trimming: 4 bases; junction bases outside the gene matches: 13. Germline V gene sequence: CDR1 GTSNPN, CDR2 SVGIG (reference sequence). This CDR3 region has 19 residues. In nucleotides, the CDR3 is TGTGCCTGGAGGGGACTAGCGGGAGGTTGGGGACAGACTTACAATGAGCAGTTCTTC. This encodes CAWRGLAGGWGQTYNEQFF.

In nucleotides, the CDR3 is TGTGCCTGGAGTGTATTGGGGGGGAGGTTGGGGCAGTTCTTC. Amino acids: CAWSVLGGRLGQFF. This chain links TRBV30 with TRBJ2-1, with 7 bases fitting TRBD2. Germline values: CDR1 GTSNPN, CDR2 SVGIG (reference sequence). Trimming took 0 bases from V and 12 from J; bases not matched to a gene: 11. CDR3 length: 14 amino acids.

This chain links TRBV6-1 with TRBJ2-3; 7 bases are shared with TRBD1. The CDR3 runs to 14 residues. V dropped 5 bases and J dropped 0; count of bases not matched to a gene: 2. CDR1 and CDR2 (germline): MNHNS, SASEGT. The chain's CDR3 is CASSSTGSTDTQYF. The CDR3 DNA follows: TGTGCCAGCAGTTCGACAGGGAGCACAGATACGCAGTATTTT.

This rearrangement joins TRBV6-1 to TRBJ1-6; 11 bases are a match to TRBD1. Per germline, CDR1 MNHNS and CDR2 SASEGT. This CDR3 is 16 amino acids long. V gave up 2 bases and J gave up 9 bases; unmatched junction bases: 6. CDR3 nucleotide sequence: TGTGCCAGCAGTGAACCCCTGGGACAGGGGGGTTCACCCCTCCACTTT. Translation gives CASSEPLGQGGSPLHF.

This clone was seen a single time. The chain recombines TRBV28 with TRBJ1-6; D gene unclear. The germline V gene encodes CDR1 MDHEN and CDR2 SYDVKM. The CDR3 has 12 residues. V gave up 5 bases and J gave up 14 bases, with 13 bases separating them. The DNA for the CDR3 is TGTGCCAGCAGTCCGATCAGTCTGGCCCTCCACTTT. This encodes CASSPISLALHF.

V gene TRBV6-6 combines with J gene TRBJ2-7, with D perhaps TRBD1 (6 bases). V was shortened by 7 bases and J by 3 bases, with 16 bases between the two germline ends. Germline V gene data show CDR1 as MNHNY and CDR2 as SVGAGI (reference sequence). This CDR3 contains 14 residues. The CDR3 region is CASNTRDTLYEQYF. In DNA form, the CDR3 reads TGTGCCAGCAACACCCGGGACACCCTCTACGAGCAGTACTTC.